These 16 T cell receptor beta chains share one sample of origin, sequenced in a study of blood T cell repertoires in COVID-19. Method: immunoSEQ multiplex PCR; TCRdb's copy keeps in-frame clones and lacks some. The data show around 220,000 clones, 80% seen once. The source material was peripheral blood. The receptors shown here come from a human donor in a cohort sampled during active COVID-19.

J is TRBJ2-7 and V is TRBV3-1 (or the pseudogene TRBV3-2); 8 nucleotides align to TRBD2. V shed 8 bases and J 4 bases; nucleotides not matched to a gene: 13. The CDR3 consists of 15 residues. CDR1 and CDR2 from the germline V gene are LGHDT and YNNKEL (reference sequence). The CDR3 spells CASAGGLAGLYEQYF. CDR3 nucleotide sequence: TGTGCCAGCGCCGGGGGGCTAGCGGGTTTATACGAGCAGTACTTC.

V and J are TRBV11-3 and TRBJ2-1; D is unclear. The CDR3 runs 12 residues. In germline, CDR1 is SGHNT, CDR2 YENEEA. V gave up 5 bases and J gave up 10 bases, with 12 bases separating them. The CDR3 bases are TGTGCCAGCAGCCCTGGTGGGCAAGAGCAGTTCTTC. Translated: CASSPGGQEQFF. Variable domain in full (rest from reference TRBV11-3 and TRBJ2-1): EAGVVQSPRYKIIEKKQPVAFWCNPISGHNTLYWYLQNLGQGPELLIRYENEEAVDDSQLPKDRFSAERLKGVDSTLKIQPAELGDSAVYLCASSPGGQEQFFGPGTRLTVL.

The rearrangement links TRBV19 to TRBJ2-4; 7 bases map to TRBD1. The CDR3 spans 18 residues. Germline assignment: CDR1 LNHDA and CDR2 SQIVND (reference sequence). Germline trimming cut 6 bases from V and 1 base from J; bases unmatched to any gene: 15. Here the CDR3 reads CASSPDLGPRGAKNIQYF. CDR3 sequence (DNA): TGTGCCAGTAGCCCCGATCTGGGGCCCAGGGGGGCCAAAAACATTCAGTACTTC.

V and J are TRBV4-2 and TRBJ2-5, with 9 bases aligning to TRBD2. Germline V CDR1 and CDR2: LGHNA, YNFKEQ. V trimming: 3 bases; J trimming: 9 bases; junction bases outside the gene matches: 11. This CDR3 is built from 15 residues. The CDR3 is CASSQVAGARQAQYF. The CDR3 DNA reads as TGTGCCAGCAGCCAGGTAGCGGGAGCCCGTCAGGCCCAGTACTTC.

This chain joins TRBV9 and TRBJ2-7, with D maybe TRBD1 (6 bases). The CDR3 is made up of 14 amino acids. Trimming took off 1 base at V and 6 bases at J, with 14 bases between the two ends. The germline CDR1 and CDR2 sequences are SGDLS and YYNGEE. CDR3 amino acids: CASSVSPRGSEQYF. In nucleotides, the CDR3 is TGTGCCAGCAGCGTATCTCCCAGGGGCTCCGAGCAGTACTTC.

V gene TRBV15 combines with J gene TRBJ1-2, with TRBD1 matching over 7 bases. CDR1 is LNHNV and CDR2 is YYDKDF in the germline V gene (reference sequence). V lost 2 bases and J lost 6; bases outside the gene matches: 9. This CDR3 is built from 15 residues. CDR3 residues: CATSRPSQGIHGYTF. For the CDR3, the DNA is TGTGCCACCAGCAGACCTTCACAGGGGATTCATGGCTACACCTTC.

The chain employs TRBV7-9 and TRBJ2-7; 10 nucleotides agree with TRBD1. This CDR3 is 15 amino acids long. V shed 1 base and J 5 bases; nucleotides not matched to a gene: 5. The germline V gene encodes CDR1 SEHNR and CDR2 FQNEAQ (reference sequence). CDR3 sequence: CASSLVGQGNHEQYF. The CDR3 region has the DNA TGTGCCAGCAGCTTAGTGGGACAGGGGAACCACGAGCAGTACTTC.

J is TRBJ1-3 and V is TRBV7-9; the D gene is possibly TRBD1 (5 bases). The CDR3 totals 17 residues. Looked up from germline, CDR1 is SEHNR and CDR2 is FQNEAQ (reference sequence). Trimming took 0 bases from V and 0 from J, leaving 12 bases between them. CDR3 in amino acids: CASSLAFLTGSGNTIYF. CDR3 in DNA: TGTGCCAGCAGCTTAGCGTTTCTCACAGGCTCTGGAAACACCATATATTTT.

The chain recombines TRBV6-5 with TRBJ1-6, with TRBD1 identical over 8 bases. Germline CDR1 reads MNHEY; CDR2 reads SVGAGI. The ends lost 6 bases at V and 7 bases at J; junction bases unmatched: 5. The CDR3 spans 14 residues. For the CDR3, the DNA is TGTGCCAGCAGACAGGGGGTCGTAAATTCACCCCTCCACTTT. This codes for CASRQGVVNSPLHF.

The chain recombines TRBV7-2 with TRBJ2-2; D not certain. V was pared by 2 bases and J by 2 bases, with 9 bases between. CDR1 SGHTA and CDR2 FQGNSA come from the germline V gene. The CDR3 has 15 amino acids. The CDR3 here is CASSLNPGNTGELFF. DNA for the CDR3: TGTGCCAGCAGCTTAAATCCAGGAAACACCGGGGAGCTGTTTTTT.

This rearrangement joins TRBV19 to TRBJ1-2; TRBD1 might be the D (5 bases). The CDR3 is made up of 13 amino acids. Trimming removed 5 bases at V and 8 bases at J, with 15 bases between. In germline, CDR1 is LNHDA, CDR2 SQIVND (reference sequence). The CDR3 loop is CASSFSWGEGYTF. DNA for the CDR3: TGTGCCAGTAGTTTCTCGTGGGGCGAGGGCTACACCTTC.

The chain is built from TRBV4-3 and TRBJ1-6; 8 bases are shared with TRBD1. The CDR3 length is 15 residues. Germline CDR1 is LGHNA and CDR2 is YSLEER. With V trimmed by 2 bases and J by 9 bases, 6 bases remained unmatched. In DNA, the CDR3 is TGCGCCAGCAGCCAACTCTGGACAGGGTCTTCACCCCTCCACTTT. Amino acids: CASSQLWTGSSPLHF.

This clone has a handful of counts. The gene calls are TRBV27 and TRBJ1-3; maybe TRBD1 (6 bases). CDR3 length: 15 amino acids. The V gene's germline CDR1 is MNHEY and CDR2 SMNVEV (reference sequence). The V end lost 3 bases, the J end lost 2 bases, and 11 bases lay between the germline ends. CDR3 nucleotide sequence: TGTGCCAGCAGTTTTGGGGGACATCCTGGAAACACCATATATTTT. Translated: CASSFGGHPGNTIYF.

The chain links TRBV4-3 to TRBJ2-3; 12 bases line up with TRBD2. The CDR3 loop spans 18 amino acids. J lost 1 base, V lost 0 bases, and 5 bases had no gene match. In germline, CDR1 is LGHNA, CDR2 YSLEER. This CDR3 reads CASSQDAGLAGRTDTQYF. CDR3 sequence (DNA): TGCGCCAGCAGCCAAGATGCAGGACTAGCGGGGCGCACAGATACGCAGTATTTT.

The chain combines TRBV4-3 with TRBJ1-3; D unclear. V gave up 3 bases and J gave up 2 bases, with 14 bases separating them. The CDR3 is 16 amino acids. Germline values: CDR1 LGHNA, CDR2 YSLEER. The CDR3: CASSHLNGGAGNTIYF. CDR3 bases: TGCGCCAGCAGCCACCTGAACGGCGGGGCTGGAAACACCATATATTTT.

This chain connects TRBV4-2 to TRBJ2-1; possibly TRBD2 for D (6 bases). Germline CDR1 and CDR2: LGHNA and YNFKEQ. V gave up 0 bases and J gave up 10 bases, with 19 bases separating them. The CDR3 spans 16 residues. This CDR3 is CASSQEGSIAGIEQFF. The CDR3 nucleotides are TGTGCCAGCAGCCAAGAAGGTTCAATTGCGGGAATAGAGCAGTTCTTC.